This record looks at one T cell receptor (beta chain) sequence and its context. In germline, CDR1 is SGHDN, CDR2 FVKESK. CDR3 length: 12 residues. Between the trimmed V and J ends, which lost 1 base and 7 bases, there was a span of 7 bases. This sample is part of a study of early T cells in non-severe SARS-CoV-2 infection. One entry per CDR3 protein, called by TCRdb with MiXCR from the 5' RACE reads. The sample shows 60,000 to 75,000 distinct CDR3 sequences, 12% of them seen only once. This clonotype originated in an adult who was a healthcare worker with PCR-confirmed SARS-CoV-2 infection or an uninfected control (not recorded which). Sequenced input: whole blood. The chain links TRBV14 to TRBJ1-1; D gene uncertain. The CDR3 spells CASSQGEVEAFF. Here the CDR3 DNA reads TGTGCCAGCAGCCAAGGCGAAGTTGAAGCTTTCTTT.